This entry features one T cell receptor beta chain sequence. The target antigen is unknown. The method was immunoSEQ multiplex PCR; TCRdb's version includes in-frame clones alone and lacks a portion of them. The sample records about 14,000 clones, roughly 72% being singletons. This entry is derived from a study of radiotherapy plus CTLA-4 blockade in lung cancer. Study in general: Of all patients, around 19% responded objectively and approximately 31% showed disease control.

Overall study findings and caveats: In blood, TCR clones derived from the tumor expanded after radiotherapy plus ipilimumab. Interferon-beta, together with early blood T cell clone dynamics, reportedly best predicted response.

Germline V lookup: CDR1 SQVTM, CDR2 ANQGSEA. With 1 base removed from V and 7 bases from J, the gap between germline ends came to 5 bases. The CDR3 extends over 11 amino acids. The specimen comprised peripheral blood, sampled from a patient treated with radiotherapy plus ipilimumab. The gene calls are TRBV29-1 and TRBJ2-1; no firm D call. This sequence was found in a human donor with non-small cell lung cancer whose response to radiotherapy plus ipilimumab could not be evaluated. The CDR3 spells CSVEVLNEQFF. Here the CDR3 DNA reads TGCAGCGTTGAAGTTCTAAATGAGCAGTTCTTC.